A selection of T cell receptor beta chains follows, all from one sample in a study of T cells after posttransplantation cyclophosphamide. Only in-frame clones appear in the TCRdb table, and some are missing; sequencing was by immunoSEQ multiplex PCR. The profile covers around 66,000 clones, with around 93% appearing a single time and about 3% taken by the ten largest. Sequencing used PBMCs. The receptors stem from a woman in her thirties in good health and a related stem cell transplant donor. Each CDR3 is given with its conserved first and last residue. A D gene is named only where the DNA matches it firmly. Expanded clones get a size class; other rows say once, few or many, or leave the size out.

abundance: -
v_gene: TRBV23-1
d_gene: -
j_gene: TRBJ2-4
CDR3nt: TGCGCCAGCAGTCAATATACGACGGACAAGACAAACATTCAGTACTTC
CDR3aa: CASSQYTTDKTNIQYF

abundance: -
v_gene: TRBV2
d_gene: -
j_gene: TRBJ1-4
CDR3nt: TGTGCCAGCACCAGACAGAGAATTAATGAAAAACTGTTTTTT
CDR3aa: CASTRQRINEKLFF

abundance: -
v_gene: TRBV6-6
d_gene: -
j_gene: TRBJ1-1
CDR3nt: TGTGCCAGTGGCGTTGGTGAAGCTTTCTTT
CDR3aa: CASGVGEAFF

abundance: -
v_gene: TRBV5-1
d_gene: -
j_gene: TRBJ2-5
CDR3nt: TGCGCCAGCAGCGGGACCGGGACCCAAGAGACCCAGTACTTC
CDR3aa: CASSGTGTQETQYF

abundance: -
v_gene: TRBV19
d_gene: -
j_gene: TRBJ2-7
CDR3nt: TGTGCCAGTAGTATAGTGAGGGGAGACGAGCAGTACTTC
CDR3aa: CASSIVRGDEQYF

abundance: -
v_gene: TRBV2
d_gene: TRBD2
j_gene: TRBJ2-1
CDR3nt: TGTGCCAGCACACTGGGACTAGCGGGTGGTAATGAGCAGTTCTTC
CDR3aa: CASTLGLAGGNEQFF

abundance: once
v_gene: TRBV4-1
d_gene: TRBD2
j_gene: TRBJ2-5
CDR3nt: TGCGCCAGCAGCCAATTAGCGGGGGTCCAAGAGACCCAGTACTTC
CDR3aa: CASSQLAGVQETQYF

abundance: -
v_gene: TRBV9
d_gene: TRBD1
j_gene: TRBJ2-3
CDR3nt: TGTGCCAGCAGCCCTTGGGACAGAACCACAGATACGCAGTATTTT
CDR3aa: CASSPWDRTTDTQYF

abundance: -
v_gene: TRBV27
d_gene: -
j_gene: TRBJ2-4
CDR3nt: TGTGCCAGCAGTTTATCCGGGGTTCTGGCCAAAAACATTCAGTACTTC
CDR3aa: CASSLSGVLAKNIQYF

abundance: -
v_gene: TRBV4-1
d_gene: -
j_gene: TRBJ1-3
CDR3nt: TGCGCCAGCAGCCAAGATCCTGCAGAAAGCTCTGGAAACACCATATATTTT
CDR3aa: CASSQDPAESSGNTIYF

abundance: -
v_gene: TRBV27
d_gene: -
j_gene: TRBJ2-2
CDR3nt: TGTGCCAGCAGTTTCTCGGGACTGCCAACCGGGGAGCTGTTTTTT
CDR3aa: CASSFSGLPTGELFF

abundance: -
v_gene: TRBV27
d_gene: TRBD1
j_gene: TRBJ1-4
CDR3nt: TGTGCCAGCAGTCCCTACCCAGGGGGGACAGGGGGTTTTTCAAAACTGTTTTTT
CDR3aa: CASSPYPGGTGGFSKLFF

abundance: -
v_gene: TRBV19
d_gene: TRBD1
j_gene: TRBJ2-7
CDR3nt: TGTGCCAGTAGTAAGTCTTCCGGGACAGCTTACGAGCAGTACTTC
CDR3aa: CASSKSSGTAYEQYF

abundance: -
v_gene: TRBV30
d_gene: -
j_gene: TRBJ2-5
CDR3nt: TGTGCCTGGACAGGGACAGAGACCCAGTACTTC
CDR3aa: CAWTGTETQYF

abundance: -
v_gene: TRBV9
d_gene: TRBD2
j_gene: TRBJ2-3
CDR3nt: TGTGCCAGCAGCGTAGTAAGCGGGGGGGCCGATACGCAGTATTTT
CDR3aa: CASSVVSGGADTQYF

abundance: -
v_gene: TRBV7-2
d_gene: -
j_gene: TRBJ2-5
CDR3nt: TGTGCCAGCAGCTACAGGGTACAAGAGACCCAGTACTTC
CDR3aa: CASSYRVQETQYF

abundance: -
v_gene: TRBV6-5
d_gene: -
j_gene: TRBJ1-2
CDR3nt: TGTGCCAGCAGTCGGACTGGGAAAAACTATGGCTACACCTTC
CDR3aa: CASSRTGKNYGYTF

abundance: -
v_gene: TRBV5-4
d_gene: -
j_gene: TRBJ1-3
CDR3nt: TGTGCCAGCAGCTTGTGGACTTCCTCTGGAAACACCATATATTTT
CDR3aa: CASSLWTSSGNTIYF

abundance: -
v_gene: TRBV7-9
d_gene: -
j_gene: TRBJ1-1
CDR3nt: TGTGCCAGCAGCGCCTCGGGGTCATCTTTCTTT
CDR3aa: CASSASGSSFF

abundance: once
v_gene: TRBV4-3
d_gene: TRBD1
j_gene: TRBJ1-5
CDR3nt: TGCGCCAGCAGCCAAGAATCGGGACAGGGGGGCAATCAGCCCCAGCATTTT
CDR3aa: CASSQESGQGGNQPQHF

abundance: -
v_gene: TRBV30
d_gene: -
j_gene: TRBJ1-1
CDR3nt: TGTGCCTGGAGTAGCCGGACGGACACTGAAGCTTTCTTT
CDR3aa: CAWSSRTDTEAFF

abundance: -
v_gene: TRBV18
d_gene: -
j_gene: TRBJ1-3
CDR3nt: TGTGCCAGCTCGACCTCTAAGAGCTCTGGAAACACCATATATTTT
CDR3aa: CASSTSKSSGNTIYF

abundance: -
v_gene: TRBV6-6
d_gene: -
j_gene: TRBJ2-5
CDR3nt: TGTGCCAGCAGTTACGCTCCTAGCCGGGGTCGTACCCAGTACTTC
CDR3aa: CASSYAPSRGRTQYF

abundance: -
v_gene: TRBV5-5
d_gene: -
j_gene: TRBJ2-3
CDR3nt: TGTGCCAGCAGCTTGGGAGCAGGGCTGATGGATACGCAGTATTTT
CDR3aa: CASSLGAGLMDTQYF

abundance: -
v_gene: TRBV6-5
d_gene: TRBD1
j_gene: TRBJ1-6
CDR3nt: TGTGCCAGCAGTTACTGGAACAGGGGGAGGTCACCCCTCCACTTT
CDR3aa: CASSYWNRGRSPLHF

abundance: -
v_gene: TRBV6-5
d_gene: TRBD2
j_gene: TRBJ2-7
CDR3nt: TGTGCCAGCAGCCGAGCGGGGAACGAGCAGTACTTC
CDR3aa: CASSRAGNEQYF

abundance: -
v_gene: TRBV6-1
d_gene: -
j_gene: TRBJ2-2
CDR3nt: TGTGCCAGCAGTGCGGTTCCCGGGGAGCTGTTTTTT
CDR3aa: CASSAVPGELFF

abundance: -
v_gene: TRBV7-9
d_gene: TRBD1
j_gene: TRBJ2-7
CDR3nt: TGTGCCAGCAGCCGCGACAGGGGGTACGAGCAGTACTTC
CDR3aa: CASSRDRGYEQYF

abundance: once
v_gene: TRBV5-1
d_gene: -
j_gene: TRBJ1-4
CDR3nt: TGCGCCAGCAGCTTGGCTGGGTCGAGTTATGAAAAACTGTTTTTT
CDR3aa: CASSLAGSSYEKLFF

abundance: -
v_gene: TRBV4-3
d_gene: -
j_gene: TRBJ1-1
CDR3nt: TGCGCCAGCAGCCAAGATAGACAGCTCAGGAGAGAAGCTTTCTTT
CDR3aa: CASSQDRQLRREAFF

abundance: -
v_gene: TRBV9
d_gene: -
j_gene: TRBJ2-2
CDR3nt: TGTGCCAGCAGCGTAACGGGGGTCACCGGGGAGCTGTTTTTT
CDR3aa: CASSVTGVTGELFF